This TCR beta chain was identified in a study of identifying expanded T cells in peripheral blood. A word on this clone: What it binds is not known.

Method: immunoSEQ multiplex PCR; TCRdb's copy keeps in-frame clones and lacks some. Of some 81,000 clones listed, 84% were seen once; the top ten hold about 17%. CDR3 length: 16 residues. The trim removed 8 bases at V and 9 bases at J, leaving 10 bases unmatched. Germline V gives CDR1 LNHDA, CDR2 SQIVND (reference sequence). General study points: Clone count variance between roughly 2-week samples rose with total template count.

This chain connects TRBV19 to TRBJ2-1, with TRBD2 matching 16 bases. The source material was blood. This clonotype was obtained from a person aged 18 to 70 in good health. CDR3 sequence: CASATGTSGRVGEQFF. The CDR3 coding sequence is TGTGCCAGTGCCACCGGGACTAGCGGGAGGGTGGGTGAGCAGTTCTTC.